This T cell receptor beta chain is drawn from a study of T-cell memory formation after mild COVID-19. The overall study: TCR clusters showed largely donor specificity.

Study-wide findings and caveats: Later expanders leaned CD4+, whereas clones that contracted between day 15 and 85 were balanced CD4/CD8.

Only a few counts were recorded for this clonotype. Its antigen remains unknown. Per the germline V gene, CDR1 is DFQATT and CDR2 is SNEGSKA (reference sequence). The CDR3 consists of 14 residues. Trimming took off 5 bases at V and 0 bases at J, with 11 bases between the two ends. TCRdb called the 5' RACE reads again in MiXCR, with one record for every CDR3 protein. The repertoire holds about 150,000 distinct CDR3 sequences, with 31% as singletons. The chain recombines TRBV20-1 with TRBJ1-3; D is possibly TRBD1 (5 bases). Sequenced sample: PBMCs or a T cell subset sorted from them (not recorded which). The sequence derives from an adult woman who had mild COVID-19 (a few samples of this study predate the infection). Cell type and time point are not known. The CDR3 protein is CSAPGTRSGNTIYF. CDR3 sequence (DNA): TGCAGTGCTCCCGGGACTCGCTCTGGAAACACCATATATTTT.